A selection of T cell receptor beta chains follows, all from one sample in a study of shared clonotypes between healthy human individuals. Only in-frame clones appear in the TCRdb table, and some are missing; sequencing was by immunoSEQ multiplex PCR. Of under 2,000,000 clones listed, 85% to 95% are singletons. Specimen: naive CD8+ T cells sorted from blood. All receptors come from a man younger than 35 in good health. CDR3s include the opening cysteine and the closing phenylalanine or tryptophan. The D gene is left open where the match is weak. Not all rows give a size; the values are once, few, many and, for expanded clones, a class.

v_gene	d_gene	abundance	j_gene	CDR3nt	CDR3aa
TRBV29-1	TRBD1	NA	TRBJ1-1	TGCAGCGTTGAAGATCCGCGACAGGGGGCTCTCACTGAAGCTTTCTTT	CSVEDPRQGALTEAFF
TRBV4-1	NA	NA	TRBJ1-5	TGCGCCAGCAGCTTCGTAGGGGAGGCTCAGCCCCAGCATTTT	CASSFVGEAQPQHF
TRBV25-1	TRBD1	NA	TRBJ2-4	TGTGCCAGCAGTGAATTCCGGCAGGGGGCTGAGGACATTCAGTACTTC	CASSEFRQGAEDIQYF
TRBV4-1	NA	NA	TRBJ2-1	TGCGCCAGCAGCCCCCAAGCTAGCGACTCCTACAATGAGCAGTTCTTC	CASSPQASDSYNEQFF
TRBV15	NA	few	TRBJ2-7	TGTGCCACCAGCAGAGTTGAGCTAGCGTGGGAGCAGTACTTC	CATSRVELAWEQYF
TRBV29-1	NA	NA	TRBJ1-2	TGCAGCGAGCGAACCGCTAACTATGGCTACACCTTC	CSERTANYGYTF
TRBV28	NA	once	TRBJ1-1	TGTGCCAGCAACTTCAGGGGACTAAACACTGAAGCTTTCTTT	CASNFRGLNTEAFF
TRBV5-1	TRBD2	NA	TRBJ2-1	TGCGCCAGCAGCTTAGGGACAGGATGGACTAGCGGGGAACTTAATGAGCAGTTCTTC	CASSLGTGWTSGELNEQFF
TRBV11-2	NA	NA	TRBJ2-7	TGTGCCAGCAGCTTAAGTGCCTACGAGCAGTACTTC	CASSLSAYEQYF
TRBV19	NA	NA	TRBJ2-1	TGTGCCAGTAGTATAGCGGTACACCTGGAGCAGTTCTTC	CASSIAVHLEQFF
TRBV5-4	NA	NA	TRBJ1-2	TGTGCCAGCAGCTTGGCAGGGTATAACTATGGCTACACCTTC	CASSLAGYNYGYTF
TRBV5-8	NA	NA	TRBJ2-7	TGTGCCACGAGGGGGCGGGACGGGCCCTACGAGCAGTACTTC	CATRGRDGPYEQYF
TRBV28	NA	NA	TRBJ2-1	TGTGCCAGCAGTTTGTGGACTGCTCCTGAGTTCTTC	CASSLWTAPEFF
TRBV29-1	NA	NA	TRBJ1-1	TGCAGCGTGGCTGAGATGAACACTGAAGCTTTCTTT	CSVAEMNTEAFF
TRBV6-5	NA	NA	TRBJ1-2	TGTGCCAGCAGTTACTCGCATCATTACTATGGCTACACCTTC	CASSYSHHYYGYTF
TRBV5-1	NA	NA	TRBJ2-1	TGCGCCAGCAGCCCCAGGGGGGCGGGGGCAAACAATGAGCAGTTCTTC	CASSPRGAGANNEQFF
TRBV9	NA	once	TRBJ2-1	TGTGCCAGCAGCCCACTGGAAGGACGGGCCTCCTACAATGAGCAGTTCTTC	CASSPLEGRASYNEQFF
TRBV7-9	NA	NA	TRBJ1-1	TGTGCCAGCAGGATCGGGGGGAACACTGAAGCTTTCTTT	CASRIGGNTEAFF
TRBV28	TRBD2	NA	TRBJ2-5	TGTGCCAGCAGTTTAGGCGGGGGGACCCAGTACTTC	CASSLGGGTQYF
TRBV5-4	TRBD1	NA	TRBJ1-2	TGTGCCAGCACCCCGGGACAGGGGTCCGGTGGCTACACCTTC	CASTPGQGSGGYTF
TRBV9	NA	NA	TRBJ2-5	TGTGCCAGCAGCCCCAGTAGATTGGAGACCCAGTACTTC	CASSPSRLETQYF
TRBV18	NA	once	TRBJ2-3	TGTGCCAGCTCACTCCTACCGGCAGATACGCAGTATTTT	CASSLLPADTQYF
TRBV5-1	NA	NA	TRBJ2-2	TGCGCCAGCAGCTTGGCGTTTGGGGGGTCGAACACCGGGGAGCTGTTTTTT	CASSLAFGGSNTGELFF
TRBV10-1	NA	NA	TRBJ2-2	TGCGCCACCGGCTTCGGGGACACCGGGGAGCTGTTTTTT	CATGFGDTGELFF
TRBV13	TRBD1	NA	TRBJ2-7	TGTGCCAGCAGTCCTCTGGGGACAGGGGGGCACGAGCAGTACTTC	CASSPLGTGGHEQYF
TRBV6-1	TRBD1	NA	TRBJ2-7	TGTGCCAGCAGTGGCCACCCCACCGACAGGGTTGAGCAGTACTTC	CASSGHPTDRVEQYF
TRBV2	NA	NA	TRBJ2-7	TGTGCCAGCAGGGACACCCCCTACGAGCAGTACTTC	CASRDTPYEQYF
TRBV6-5	NA	NA	TRBJ2-3	TGTGCCAGCAGTTACTCGGCATTTAGCACAGATACGCAGTATTTT	CASSYSAFSTDTQYF
TRBV6-5	TRBD2	NA	TRBJ2-1	TGTGCCAGCAGTTCCCTTAGCGGGAGGGAGTTCTTC	CASSSLSGREFF
TRBV19	NA	NA	TRBJ1-5	TGTGCCAGTAGTACTGTTGGGGTGAATCAGCCCCAGCATTTT	CASSTVGVNQPQHF
TRBV27	NA	NA	TRBJ1-5	TGTGCCAGCAGTTTAGCTGGGAGCAATCAGCCCCAGCATTTT	CASSLAGSNQPQHF
TRBV14	TRBD2	NA	TRBJ2-5	TGTGCCAGCAGCCAACTAGCGGGAGAAGAGACCCAGTACTTC	CASSQLAGEETQYF
TRBV7-9	TRBD1	NA	TRBJ2-7	TGTGCCAGCAGCTCCGGGACAGGGTCCTACGAGCAGTACTTC	CASSSGTGSYEQYF
TRBV6-5	TRBD2	NA	TRBJ2-3	TGTGCCAGCAGCCAAGGACTAGCGAGCACAGATACGCAGTATTTT	CASSQGLASTDTQYF
TRBV27	NA	NA	TRBJ2-7	TGTGCCAGCAGTTCCCCCGGAGGGGGAAGCTCCTACGAGCAGTACTTC	CASSSPGGGSSYEQYF
TRBV6-1	TRBD1	NA	TRBJ1-2	TGTGCCAGCAGTGTAAGGGACAGCGCTAACTATGGCTACACCTTC	CASSVRDSANYGYTF
TRBV11-2	TRBD1	NA	TRBJ2-1	TGTGCCAGCAGCCCCGAAAGCAGGGGGCAGGAGCAGTTCTTC	CASSPESRGQEQFF
TRBV29-1	NA	NA	TRBJ2-7	TGCAGCGTTGAGGCTGACTCCTACGAGCAGTACTTC	CSVEADSYEQYF
TRBV4-1	NA	NA	TRBJ1-2	TGCGCCAGCAGCCACCCACAGGTTGACTATGGCTACACCTTC	CASSHPQVDYGYTF
TRBV27	NA	NA	TRBJ2-2	TGTGCCAGCAGTTTTTTGTCGCCCATGGACACCGGGGAGCTGTTTTTT	CASSFLSPMDTGELFF
TRBV7-9	NA	NA	TRBJ2-1	TGTGCCAGCAGCTTCGGGGGTGAGCAGTTCTTC	CASSFGGEQFF
TRBV9	NA	few	TRBJ1-1	TGTGCCAGCTCCGGGTTGAGTGCTGAAGCTTTCTTT	CASSGLSAEAFF
TRBV6-5	TRBD2	NA	TRBJ2-2	TGTGCCAGCAGACCTAGCGGGGGGGGCACCGGGGAGCTGTTTTTT	CASRPSGGGTGELFF
TRBV5-6	TRBD1	NA	TRBJ2-7	TGTGCCAGCAGCTTCGGACAGGGTCTCGAGCAGTACTTC	CASSFGQGLEQYF
TRBV30	NA	NA	TRBJ1-4	TGTGCCTGGGCGACAGGACCCAATGAAAAACTGTTTTTT	CAWATGPNEKLFF
TRBV9	TRBD2	NA	TRBJ2-1	TGTGCCAGCAGCCTGGCGGGGGGCAGACTCGACAATGAGCAGTTCTTC	CASSLAGGRLDNEQFF
TRBV6-1	NA	NA	TRBJ2-7	TGTGCCAGCAGTGAAAACGGGCCTTACGCATTAGTCTACGAGCAGTACTTC	CASSENGPYALVYEQYF
TRBV30	NA	once	TRBJ1-1	TGTGCCACTACAAGGAACACTGAAGCTTTCTTT	CATTRNTEAFF
TRBV5-6	NA	NA	TRBJ2-7	TGTGCCAGCAGCTTGGCCTTGGGCAGGGAAAATTACGAGCAGTACTTC	CASSLALGRENYEQYF
TRBV7-9	NA	NA	TRBJ2-1	TGTGCCAGCAGCTTTTCGACCCGCAGGGACAATGAGCAGTTCTTC	CASSFSTRRDNEQFF